The clone carrying this T cell receptor (beta chain) was recorded a few times. Its specificity is unknown. The entry originates in a study of cytomegalovirus exposure and HLA in healthy donors. The PCR was carried out with 60 Vbeta primers and 13 Jbeta primers. Method: immunoSEQ multiplex PCR; TCRdb's copy keeps in-frame clones and lacks some. The data show about 140,000 clones, 78% seen once. Study outcomes and limitations: The authors later linked a missense DCLRE1C variant to TCR beta V- and J-gene trimming. In a later analysis, several top co-occurrence clusters appeared linked to parvovirus B19, influenza, CMV and Epstein-Barr virus. Among immune exposure information, only CMV serostatus was available.

CDR3 length equals 16 residues. V lost 3 bases, J lost 5 bases, and 20 bases lay in between. Germline V gene sequence: CDR1 MNHNY, CDR2 SVGAGI (reference sequence). The sequenced sample consisted of PBMCs. The rearrangement uses TRBV6-6 and TRBJ2-7, with D perhaps matching TRBD1 (5 bases). The TCR comes from a female donor in good health and CMV-seronegative. The CDR3 DNA sequence: TGTGCCAGCAGTTATGGGGCCGTCAAGGGGTCCAACGAGCAGTACTTC. It encodes CASSYGAVKGSNEQYF.